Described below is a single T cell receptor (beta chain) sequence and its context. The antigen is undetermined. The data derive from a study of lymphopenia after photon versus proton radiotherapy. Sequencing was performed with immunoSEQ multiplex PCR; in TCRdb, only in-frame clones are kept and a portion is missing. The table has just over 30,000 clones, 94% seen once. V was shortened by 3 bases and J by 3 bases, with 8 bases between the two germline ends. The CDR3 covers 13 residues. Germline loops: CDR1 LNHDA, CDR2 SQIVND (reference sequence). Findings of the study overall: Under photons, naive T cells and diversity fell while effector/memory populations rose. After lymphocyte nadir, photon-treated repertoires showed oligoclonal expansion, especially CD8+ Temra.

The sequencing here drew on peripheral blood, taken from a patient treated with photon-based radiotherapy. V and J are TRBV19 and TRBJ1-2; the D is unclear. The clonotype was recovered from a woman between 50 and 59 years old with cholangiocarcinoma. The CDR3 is CASSMEEYYGYTF. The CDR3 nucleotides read TGTGCCAGTAGTATGGAGGAATACTATGGCTACACCTTC.